This paragraph reports one TCR beta chain. Its antigen is unknown. The data belong to a study of somatic mutations in cytotoxic T cells in rheumatoid arthritis. At the level of the study: In some cases, T-cell populations stained with V beta antibodies were flow-sorted at nearly 100% purity, and these included V beta1+ cells sequenced for TCRB.

Overall study results and limits: A single CD8+ clone exceeded 20% of CD8+ cells in about an eighth of the roughly 65 patients. Just what the expanded CD8+ clones targeted, in terms of antigens, remained unknown. No age-related increase in CD8+ clonality was seen in healthy controls, but one was seen in rheumatoid arthritis patients.

The method was immunoSEQ multiplex PCR; TCRdb's version includes in-frame clones alone and lacks a portion of them. This table has about 10,000 clones, 85% to 95% appearing once. The source material was CD8+ T cells sorted from blood. This clonotype was obtained from a woman younger than 35 with rheumatoid arthritis.

As DNA, the CDR3 is TGTGCCAGCAGCCATCCGGGACAGGGGTACTACGAGCAGTACTTC. Amino acids: CASSHPGQGYYEQYF. The chain links TRBV6-5 to TRBJ2-5, with 10 bases identical to TRBD1. The J call may be faulty, since TRBJ2-7 better matches the DNA end. This CDR3 comprises 15 residues. CDR1 and CDR2 (germline): MNHEY, SVGAGI.